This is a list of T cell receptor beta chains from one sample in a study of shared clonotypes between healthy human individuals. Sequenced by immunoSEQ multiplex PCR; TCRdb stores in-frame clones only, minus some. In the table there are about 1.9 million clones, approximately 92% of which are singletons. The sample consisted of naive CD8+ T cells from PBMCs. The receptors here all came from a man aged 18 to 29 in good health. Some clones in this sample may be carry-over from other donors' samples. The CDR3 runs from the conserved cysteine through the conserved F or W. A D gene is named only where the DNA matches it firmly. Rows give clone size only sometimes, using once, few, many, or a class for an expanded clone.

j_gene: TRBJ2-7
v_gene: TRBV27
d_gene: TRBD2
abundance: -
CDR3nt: TGTGCCAGCAATCAAGCGGGAGGGCAGGTCGAGCAGTACTTC
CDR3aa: CASNQAGGQVEQYF

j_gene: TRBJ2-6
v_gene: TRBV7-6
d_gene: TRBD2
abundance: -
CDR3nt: TGTGCCAGCAGCTTAGCGCCCGGGGGGTTAGGGGCCAACGTCCTGACTTTC
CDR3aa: CASSLAPGGLGANVLTF

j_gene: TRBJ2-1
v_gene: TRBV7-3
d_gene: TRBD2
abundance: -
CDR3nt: TGTGCCAGCAGCCCTCAAAGGACTAGCGGCTACAATGAGCAGTTCTTC
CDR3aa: CASSPQRTSGYNEQFF

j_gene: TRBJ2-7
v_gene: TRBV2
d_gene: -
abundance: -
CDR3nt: TGTGCCAGCAGTGAAGTAGGGGCGGATTCAACCTACGAGCAGTACTTC
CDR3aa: CASSEVGADSTYEQYF

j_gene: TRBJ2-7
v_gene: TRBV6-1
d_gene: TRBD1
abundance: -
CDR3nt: TGTGCCAGCAGTGAAACCGGGACAGCGCACTACGAGCAGTACTTC
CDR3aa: CASSETGTAHYEQYF

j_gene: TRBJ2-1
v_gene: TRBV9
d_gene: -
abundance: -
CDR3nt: TGTGCCAGCAGCGAGGCAAGGGGCGGTATCAATGAGCAGTTCTTC
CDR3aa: CASSEARGGINEQFF

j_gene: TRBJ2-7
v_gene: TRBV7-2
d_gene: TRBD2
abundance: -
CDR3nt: TGTGCCAGCAGCTCAAAGTACCAAAGCGGGACCGCCTACGAGCAGTACTTC
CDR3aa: CASSSKYQSGTAYEQYF

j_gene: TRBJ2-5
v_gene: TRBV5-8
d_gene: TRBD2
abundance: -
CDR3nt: TGTGCCAGCAGCTTGACTAGCGGGAGGGTCCAAGAGACCCAGTACTTC
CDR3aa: CASSLTSGRVQETQYF

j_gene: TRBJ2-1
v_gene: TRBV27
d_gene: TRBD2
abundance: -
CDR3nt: TGTGCCAGCAGTTTAGGTCAGGGCGGGACTAGCGGGTGGGGCTCCTACAATGAGCAGTTCTTC
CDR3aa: CASSLGQGGTSGWGSYNEQFF

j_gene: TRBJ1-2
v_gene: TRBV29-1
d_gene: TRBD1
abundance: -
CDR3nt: TGCAGCGTTGCGGGGTTGGGACAGCACCTATATGGCTACACCTTC
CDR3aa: CSVAGLGQHLYGYTF

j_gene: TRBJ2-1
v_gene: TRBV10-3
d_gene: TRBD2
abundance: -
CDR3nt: TGTGCCATCAGTGATGGACTAGCGGGAGTTGACAATGAGCAGTTCTTC
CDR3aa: CAISDGLAGVDNEQFF

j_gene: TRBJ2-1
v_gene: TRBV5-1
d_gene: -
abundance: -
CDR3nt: TGCGCCAGCAGATCCAGCGAGGGGCCCCCAAACAATGAGCAGTTCTTC
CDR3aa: CASRSSEGPPNNEQFF

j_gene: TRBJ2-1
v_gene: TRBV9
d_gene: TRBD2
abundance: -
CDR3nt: TGTGCCAGCAGCGTAGGCGGCCGAGCGGGAGAGTCCTACAATGAGCAGTTCTTC
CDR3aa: CASSVGGRAGESYNEQFF

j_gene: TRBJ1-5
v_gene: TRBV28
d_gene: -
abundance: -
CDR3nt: TGTGCCAGCAGCCTTCTCATTGGACAGAATAGCAATCAGCCCCAGCATTTT
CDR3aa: CASSLLIGQNSNQPQHF

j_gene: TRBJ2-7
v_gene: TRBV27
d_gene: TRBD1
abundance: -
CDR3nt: TGTGCCAGCAGTCACGGACAGGGGTATGTGGACGAGCAGTACTTC
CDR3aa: CASSHGQGYVDEQYF

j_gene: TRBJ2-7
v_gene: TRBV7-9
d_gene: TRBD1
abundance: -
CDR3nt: TGTGCCAGCAGCCCCCGGGACAGGGTATCATACGAGCAGTACTTC
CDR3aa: CASSPRDRVSYEQYF

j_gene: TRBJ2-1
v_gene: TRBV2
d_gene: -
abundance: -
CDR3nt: TGTGCCAGCAGTCTCTACGGTTGGGCTAGCGAGAGCTCCTACAATGAGCAGTTCTTC
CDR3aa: CASSLYGWASESSYNEQFF

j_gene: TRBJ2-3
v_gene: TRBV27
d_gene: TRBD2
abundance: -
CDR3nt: TGTGCCAGCAGTCCCCCCGGGATAGCGGGATTGGGGGATACGCAGTATTTT
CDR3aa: CASSPPGIAGLGDTQYF

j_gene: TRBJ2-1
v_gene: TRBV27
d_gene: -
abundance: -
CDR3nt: TGTGCCACCCCCCGGACAGTAATCTACAATGAGCAGTTCTTC
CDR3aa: CATPRTVIYNEQFF

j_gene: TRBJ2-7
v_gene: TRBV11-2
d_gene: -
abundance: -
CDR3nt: TGTGCCAGCAGGTCCCGGGACGGAGACTACGAGCAGTACTTC
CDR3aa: CASRSRDGDYEQYF

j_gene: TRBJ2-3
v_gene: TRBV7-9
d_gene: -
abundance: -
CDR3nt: TGTGCCAGCAGCACACAACAACGCAGCGCAGATACGCAGTATTTT
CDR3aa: CASSTQQRSADTQYF

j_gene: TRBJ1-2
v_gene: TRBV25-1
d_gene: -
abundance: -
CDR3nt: TGTGCCAGCAGTGAATACAGGGAGAGCGATGGCTACACCTTC
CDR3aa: CASSEYRESDGYTF

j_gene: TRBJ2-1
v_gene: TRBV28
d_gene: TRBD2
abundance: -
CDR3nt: TGTGCCAGCAGCCCCCTAGCGGGTTACAATGAGCAGTTCTTC
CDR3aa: CASSPLAGYNEQFF

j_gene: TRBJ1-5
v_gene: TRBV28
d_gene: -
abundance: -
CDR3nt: TGTGCCAGCAGTTTATTAGCTAATCAGCCCCAGCATTTT
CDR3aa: CASSLLANQPQHF

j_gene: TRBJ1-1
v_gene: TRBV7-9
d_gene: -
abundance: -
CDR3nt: TGTGCCAGCAGGATTCCCTCCGGGCCCGAGGGAGCTTTCTTT
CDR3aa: CASRIPSGPEGAFF

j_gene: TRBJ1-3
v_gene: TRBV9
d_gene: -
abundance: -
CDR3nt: TGTGCCAGCAGCGTAGCGGCGGTGGAGGGAAACACCATATATTTT
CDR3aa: CASSVAAVEGNTIYF

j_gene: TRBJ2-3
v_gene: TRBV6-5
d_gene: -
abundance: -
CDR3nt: TGTGCCAGCCGCGAGTATTCGCGGGTAGATACGCAGTATTTT
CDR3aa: CASREYSRVDTQYF

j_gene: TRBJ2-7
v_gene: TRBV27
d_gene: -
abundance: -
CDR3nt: TGTGCCAGCAGTTTCACCCGGGGCTCCGGTGGGGAGCAGTACTTC
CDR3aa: CASSFTRGSGGEQYF

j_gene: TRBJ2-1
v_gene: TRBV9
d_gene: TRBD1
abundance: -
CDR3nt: TGTGCCAGCAGCGAAACAGGGGGCTACAATGAGCAGTTCTTC
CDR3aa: CASSETGGYNEQFF

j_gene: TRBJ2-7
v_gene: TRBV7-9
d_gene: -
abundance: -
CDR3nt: TGTGCCAGCAGCTTAGGACAGCGGGCCTACGAGCAGTACTTC
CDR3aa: CASSLGQRAYEQYF

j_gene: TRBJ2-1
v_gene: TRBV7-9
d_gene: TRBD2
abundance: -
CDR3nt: TGTGCCAGCAGCTTAGCGCCCCAGCGGGAGACGGATGAGCAGTTCTTC
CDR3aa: CASSLAPQRETDEQFF

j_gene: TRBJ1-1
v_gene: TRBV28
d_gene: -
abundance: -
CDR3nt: TGTGCCAGCAGTTTGAAGCGGAACACTGAAGCTTTCTTT
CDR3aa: CASSLKRNTEAFF

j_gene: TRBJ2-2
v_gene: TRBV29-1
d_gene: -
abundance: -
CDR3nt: TGCAGCGCCGGGACACCTAACACCGGGGAGCTGTTTTTT
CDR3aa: CSAGTPNTGELFF

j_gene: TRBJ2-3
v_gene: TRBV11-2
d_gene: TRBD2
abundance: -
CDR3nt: TGTGCCAGCAGCTTCGGGACTAGCGGCCTGTGGGATACGCAGTATTTT
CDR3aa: CASSFGTSGLWDTQYF

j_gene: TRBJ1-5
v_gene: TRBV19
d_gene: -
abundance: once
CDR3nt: TGTGCCAGTAGTATAGACCTTACAGGGTGGGGGAATCAGCCCCAGCATTTT
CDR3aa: CASSIDLTGWGNQPQHF

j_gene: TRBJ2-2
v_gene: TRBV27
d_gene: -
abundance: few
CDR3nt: TGTGCCAGCAGTTTCGGCGGGGAGCTGTTTTTT
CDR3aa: CASSFGGELFF

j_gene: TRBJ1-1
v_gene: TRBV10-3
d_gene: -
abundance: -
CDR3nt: TGTGCCATCAGTGAGGTTGAGAGAAATGGTGAAGCTTTCTTT
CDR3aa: CAISEVERNGEAFF

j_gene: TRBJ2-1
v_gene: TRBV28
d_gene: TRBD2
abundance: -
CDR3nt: TGTGCCAGCAGTAGCCATTTATCGGGACTAGCAACCTACAATGAGCAGTTCTTC
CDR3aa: CASSSHLSGLATYNEQFF

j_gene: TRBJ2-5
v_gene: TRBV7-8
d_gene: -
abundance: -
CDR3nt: TGTGCCAGCAGGTACCCGGCGCGCGGGTCCGGGGGAGAGACCCAGTACTTC
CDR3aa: CASRYPARGSGGETQYF

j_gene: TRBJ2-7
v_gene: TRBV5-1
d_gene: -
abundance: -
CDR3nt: TGCGCCAGCAGCCCCCCTGGGGGAATATACGAGCAGTACTTC
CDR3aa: CASSPPGGIYEQYF

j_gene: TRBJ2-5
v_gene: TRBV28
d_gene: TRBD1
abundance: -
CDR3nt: TGTGCCAGCAGTTTTCCTGGGACAGGGGTGAGAGAGACCCAGTACTTC
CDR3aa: CASSFPGTGVRETQYF

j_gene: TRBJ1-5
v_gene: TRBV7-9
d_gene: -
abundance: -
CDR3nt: TGTGCCAGCAGCGAGTCCACTTGGGAGTTTTACAATCAGCCCCAGCATTTT
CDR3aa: CASSESTWEFYNQPQHF

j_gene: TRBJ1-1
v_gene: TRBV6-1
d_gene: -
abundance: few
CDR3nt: TGTGCCAGCAGCCTGGGAGGAGCGGACACTGAAGCTTTCTTT
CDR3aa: CASSLGGADTEAFF

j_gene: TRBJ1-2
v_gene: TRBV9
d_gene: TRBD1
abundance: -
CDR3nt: TGTGCCAGCAGCGTAGTGACAGGGAGGGGCTACACCTTC
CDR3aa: CASSVVTGRGYTF

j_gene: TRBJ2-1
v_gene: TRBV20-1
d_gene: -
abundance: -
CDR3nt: TGCAGTGCCCGGTACTACAATGAGCAGTTCTTC
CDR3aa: CSARYYNEQFF

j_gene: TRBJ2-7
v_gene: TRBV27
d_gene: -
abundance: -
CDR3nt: TGTGCCAGCAGTTTAACAAAGAACTACGAGCAGTACTTC
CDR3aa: CASSLTKNYEQYF

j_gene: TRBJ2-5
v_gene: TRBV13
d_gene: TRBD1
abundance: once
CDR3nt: TGTGCCAGCAGCGAAAACAGGGGGCAGTGGGAGACCCAGTACTTC
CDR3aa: CASSENRGQWETQYF